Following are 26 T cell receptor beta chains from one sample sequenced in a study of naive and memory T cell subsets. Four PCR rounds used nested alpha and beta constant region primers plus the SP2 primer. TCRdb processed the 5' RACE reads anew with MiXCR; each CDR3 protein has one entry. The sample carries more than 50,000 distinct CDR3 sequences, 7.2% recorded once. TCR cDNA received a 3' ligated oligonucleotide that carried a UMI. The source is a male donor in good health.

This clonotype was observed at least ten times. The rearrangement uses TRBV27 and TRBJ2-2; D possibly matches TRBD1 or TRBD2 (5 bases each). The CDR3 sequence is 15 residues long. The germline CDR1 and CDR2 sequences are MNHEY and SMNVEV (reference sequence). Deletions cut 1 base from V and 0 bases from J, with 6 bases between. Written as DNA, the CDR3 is TGTGCCAGCAGTTTATTGGGGGCGAACACCGGGGAGCTGTTTTTT. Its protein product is CASSLLGANTGELFF.

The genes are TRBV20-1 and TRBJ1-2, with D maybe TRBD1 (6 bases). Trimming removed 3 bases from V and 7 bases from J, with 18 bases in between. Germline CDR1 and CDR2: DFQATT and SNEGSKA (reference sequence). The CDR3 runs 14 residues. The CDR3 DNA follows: TGCAGTGCTAGCCCTCGGAACAGGGTAGTTGGCTACACCTTC. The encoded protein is CSASPRNRVVGYTF.

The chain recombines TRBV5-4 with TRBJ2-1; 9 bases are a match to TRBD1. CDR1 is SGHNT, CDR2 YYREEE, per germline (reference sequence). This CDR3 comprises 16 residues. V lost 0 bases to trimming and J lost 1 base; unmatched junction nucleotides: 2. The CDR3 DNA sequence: TGTGCCAGCAGCTTGGCGGGACAGGGATCCTACAATGAGCAGTTCTTC. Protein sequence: CASSLAGQGSYNEQFF.

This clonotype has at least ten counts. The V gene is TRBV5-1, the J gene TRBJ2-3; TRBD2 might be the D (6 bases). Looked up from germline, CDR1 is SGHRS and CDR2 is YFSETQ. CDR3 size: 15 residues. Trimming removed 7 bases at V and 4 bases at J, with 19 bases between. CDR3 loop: CASCWRGNVADTQYF. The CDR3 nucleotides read TGCGCCAGCTGCTGGAGGGGTAATGTCGCAGATACGCAGTATTTT.

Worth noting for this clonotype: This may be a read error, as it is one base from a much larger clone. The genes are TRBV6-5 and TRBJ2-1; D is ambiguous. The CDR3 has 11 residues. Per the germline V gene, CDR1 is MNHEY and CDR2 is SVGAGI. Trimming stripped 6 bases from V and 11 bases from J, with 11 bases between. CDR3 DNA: TGTGCCAGCAGAAAAGCGAATAAGCAGTTCTTC. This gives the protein CASRKANKQFF.

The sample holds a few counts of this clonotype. The CDR3 sequence: CASTATRDPLDEQYF. DNA for the CDR3: TGTGCCAGTACCGCGACTAGGGACCCTCTGGACGAGCAGTACTTC. The chain couples TRBV19 to TRBJ2-7, with D maybe TRBD2 (6 bases). There are 15 residues in the CDR3. Germline V gene sequence: CDR1 LNHDA, CDR2 SQIVND (reference sequence). Trimming removed 7 bases at V and 5 bases at J, with 21 bases between. Combining the CDR3 with reference TRBV19 and TRBJ2-7 gives the whole variable domain DGGITQSPKYLFRKEGQNVTLSCEQNLNHDAMYWYRQDPGQGLRLIYYSQIVNDFQKGDIAEGYSVSREKKESFPLTVTSAQKNPTAFYLCASTATRDPLDEQYFGPGTRLTVT.

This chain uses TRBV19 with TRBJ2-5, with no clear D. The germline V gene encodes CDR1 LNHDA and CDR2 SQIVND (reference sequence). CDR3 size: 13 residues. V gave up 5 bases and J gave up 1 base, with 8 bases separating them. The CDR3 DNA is TGTGCCAGTAGTGGAACAGCCCAAGAGACCCAGTACTTC. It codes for CASSGTAQETQYF. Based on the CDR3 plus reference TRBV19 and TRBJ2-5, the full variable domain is DGGITQSPKYLFRKEGQNVTLSCEQNLNHDAMYWYRQDPGQGLRLIYYSQIVNDFQKGDIAEGYSVSREKKESFPLTVTSAQKNPTAFYLCASSGTAQETQYFGPGTRLLVL.

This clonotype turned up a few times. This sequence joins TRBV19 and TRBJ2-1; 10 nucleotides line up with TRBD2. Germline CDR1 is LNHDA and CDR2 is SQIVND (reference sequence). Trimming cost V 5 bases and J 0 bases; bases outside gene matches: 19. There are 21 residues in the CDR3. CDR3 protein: CASSGRTSGVRGGSSYNEQFF. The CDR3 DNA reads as TGTGCCAGTAGTGGGAGGACTAGCGGAGTGAGGGGTGGTAGCTCCTACAATGAGCAGTTCTTC.

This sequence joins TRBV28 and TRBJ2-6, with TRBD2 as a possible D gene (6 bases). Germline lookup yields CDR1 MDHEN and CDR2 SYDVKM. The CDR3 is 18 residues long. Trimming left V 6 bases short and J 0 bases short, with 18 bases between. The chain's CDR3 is CASSPPWGVSSGANVLTF. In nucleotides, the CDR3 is TGTGCCAGCAGCCCTCCGTGGGGGGTAAGCTCTGGGGCCAACGTCCTGACTTTC.

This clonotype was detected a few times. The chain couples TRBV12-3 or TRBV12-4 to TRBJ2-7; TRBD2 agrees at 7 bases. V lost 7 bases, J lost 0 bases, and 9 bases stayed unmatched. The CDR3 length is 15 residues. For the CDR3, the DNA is TGTGCCAGCACTCAGAGCGGGAAGTACTCCTACGAGCAGTACTTC. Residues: CASTQSGKYSYEQYF.

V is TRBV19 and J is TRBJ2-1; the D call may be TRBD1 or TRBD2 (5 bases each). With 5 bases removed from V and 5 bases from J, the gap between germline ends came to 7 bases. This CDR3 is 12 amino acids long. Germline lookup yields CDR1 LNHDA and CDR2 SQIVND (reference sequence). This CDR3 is CASSWGNNEQFF. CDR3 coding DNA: TGTGCCAGTAGTTGGGGGAACAATGAGCAGTTCTTC.

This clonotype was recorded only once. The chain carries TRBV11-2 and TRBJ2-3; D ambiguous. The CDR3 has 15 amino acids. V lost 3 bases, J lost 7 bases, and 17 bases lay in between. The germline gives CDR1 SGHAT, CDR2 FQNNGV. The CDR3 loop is CASSFLAGDINTQYF. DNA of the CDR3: TGTGCCAGCAGCTTCTTAGCAGGTGACATAAATACGCAGTATTTT.

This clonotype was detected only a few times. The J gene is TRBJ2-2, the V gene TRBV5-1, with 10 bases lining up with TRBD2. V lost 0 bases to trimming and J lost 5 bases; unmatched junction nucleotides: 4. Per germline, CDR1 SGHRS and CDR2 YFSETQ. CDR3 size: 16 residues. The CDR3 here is CASSLAGLAVTGELFF. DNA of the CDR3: TGCGCCAGCAGCTTGGCCGGACTAGCGGTTACCGGGGAGCTGTTTTTT.

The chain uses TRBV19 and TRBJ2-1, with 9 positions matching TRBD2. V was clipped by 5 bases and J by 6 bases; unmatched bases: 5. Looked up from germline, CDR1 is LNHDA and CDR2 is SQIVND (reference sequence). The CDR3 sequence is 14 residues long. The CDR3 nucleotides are TGTGCCAGTAGTCCTCAAGCGGGAGGCAATGAGCAGTTCTTC. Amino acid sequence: CASSPQAGGNEQFF.

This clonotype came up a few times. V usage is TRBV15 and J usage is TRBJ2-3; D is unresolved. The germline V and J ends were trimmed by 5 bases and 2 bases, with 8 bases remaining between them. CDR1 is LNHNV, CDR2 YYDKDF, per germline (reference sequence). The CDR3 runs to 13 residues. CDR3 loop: CATSLAHTDTQYF. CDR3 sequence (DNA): TGTGCCACCAGCCTTGCCCACACAGATACGCAGTATTTT.

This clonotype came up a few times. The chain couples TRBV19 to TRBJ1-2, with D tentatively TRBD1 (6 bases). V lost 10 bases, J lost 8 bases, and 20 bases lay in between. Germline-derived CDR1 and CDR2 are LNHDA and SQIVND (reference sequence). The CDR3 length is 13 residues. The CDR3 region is CATALGHSWGYTF. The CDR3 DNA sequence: TGTGCCACCGCCCTGGGACATTCGTGGGGCTACACCTTC.

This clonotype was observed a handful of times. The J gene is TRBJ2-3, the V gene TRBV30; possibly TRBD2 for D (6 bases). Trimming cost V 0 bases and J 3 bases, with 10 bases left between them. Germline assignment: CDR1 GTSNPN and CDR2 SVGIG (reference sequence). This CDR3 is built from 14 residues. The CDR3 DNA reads TGTGCCTGGAGTGTAGAGGGAGGTACAGATACGCAGTATTTT. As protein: CAWSVEGGTDTQYF.

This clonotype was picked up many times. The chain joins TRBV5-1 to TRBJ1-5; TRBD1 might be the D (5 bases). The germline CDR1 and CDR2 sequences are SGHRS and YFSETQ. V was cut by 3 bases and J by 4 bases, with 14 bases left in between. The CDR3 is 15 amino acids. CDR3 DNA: TGCGCCAGCAGCTGGGGGGTGACGCTAAATCAGCCCCAGCATTTT. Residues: CASSWGVTLNQPQHF.

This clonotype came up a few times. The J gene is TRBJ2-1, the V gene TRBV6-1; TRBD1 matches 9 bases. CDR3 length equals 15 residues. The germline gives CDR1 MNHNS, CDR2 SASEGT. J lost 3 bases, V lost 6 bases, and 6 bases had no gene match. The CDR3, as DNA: TGTGCCAGCAGGAAACAGGGGGCGAACTACAATGAGCAGTTCTTC. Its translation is CASRKQGANYNEQFF.

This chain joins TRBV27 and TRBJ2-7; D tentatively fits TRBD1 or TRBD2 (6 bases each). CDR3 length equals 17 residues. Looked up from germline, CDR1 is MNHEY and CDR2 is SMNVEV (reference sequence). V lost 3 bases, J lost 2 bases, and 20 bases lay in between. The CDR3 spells CASSFSGASFLPYEQYF. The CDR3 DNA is TGTGCCAGCAGTTTTTCGGGGGCAAGTTTCCTGCCCTACGAGCAGTACTTC.

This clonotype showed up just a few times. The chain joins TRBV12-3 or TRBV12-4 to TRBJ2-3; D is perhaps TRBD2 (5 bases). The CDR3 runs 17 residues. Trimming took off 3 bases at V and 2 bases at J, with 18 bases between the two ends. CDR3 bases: TGTGCCAGCAGTTTTAGCCCAGGACGGGGATTCACAGATACGCAGTATTTT. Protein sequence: CASSFSPGRGFTDTQYF.

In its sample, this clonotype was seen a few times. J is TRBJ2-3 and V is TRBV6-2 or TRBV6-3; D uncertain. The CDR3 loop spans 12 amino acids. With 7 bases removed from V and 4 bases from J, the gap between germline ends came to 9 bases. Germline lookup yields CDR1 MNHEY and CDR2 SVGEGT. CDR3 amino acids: CASTPGADTQYF. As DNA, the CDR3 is TGTGCCAGCACCCCCGGCGCAGATACGCAGTATTTT.

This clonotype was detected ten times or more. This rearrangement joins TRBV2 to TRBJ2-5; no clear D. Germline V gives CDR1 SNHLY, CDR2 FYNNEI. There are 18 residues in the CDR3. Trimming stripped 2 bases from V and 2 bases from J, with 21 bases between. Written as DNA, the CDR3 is TGTGCCAGCAGTGAAATCGGCGTAGGGATTTTGAGGCAAGAGACCCAGTACTTC. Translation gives CASSEIGVGILRQETQYF.

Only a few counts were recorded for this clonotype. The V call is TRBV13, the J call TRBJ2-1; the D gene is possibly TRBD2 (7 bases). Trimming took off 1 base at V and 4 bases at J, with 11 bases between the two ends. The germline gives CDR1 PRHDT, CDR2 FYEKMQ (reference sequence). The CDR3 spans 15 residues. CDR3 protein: CASSLAGGGYNEQFF. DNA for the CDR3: TGTGCCAGCAGCTTAGCGGGGGGCGGGTACAATGAGCAGTTCTTC.

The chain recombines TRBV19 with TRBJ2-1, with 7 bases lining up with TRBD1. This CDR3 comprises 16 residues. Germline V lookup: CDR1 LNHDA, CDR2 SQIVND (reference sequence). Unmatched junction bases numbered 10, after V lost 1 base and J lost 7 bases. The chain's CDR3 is CASSIADREYGNEQFF. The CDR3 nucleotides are TGTGCCAGTAGTATAGCAGACAGGGAGTACGGGAATGAGCAGTTCTTC.

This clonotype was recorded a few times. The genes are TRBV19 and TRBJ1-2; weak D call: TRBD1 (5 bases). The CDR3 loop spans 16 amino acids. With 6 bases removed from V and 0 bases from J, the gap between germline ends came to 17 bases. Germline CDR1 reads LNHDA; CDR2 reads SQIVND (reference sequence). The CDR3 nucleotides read TGTGCCAGTAGCCCACCGACAGTCCTCTCTAACTATGGCTACACCTTC. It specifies CASSPPTVLSNYGYTF. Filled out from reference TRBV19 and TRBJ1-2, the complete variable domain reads DGGITQSPKYLFRKEGQNVTLSCEQNLNHDAMYWYRQDPGQGLRLIYYSQIVNDFQKGDIAEGYSVSREKKESFPLTVTSAQKNPTAFYLCASSPPTVLSNYGYTFGSGTRLTVV.